This TCR beta chain was sequenced in a study of blood T cell repertoires in COVID-19. About the study: Sources were T cells, B-cell-depleted T cells, or PBMCs; the material itself was cDNA or gDNA.

Here immunoSEQ multiplex PCR was the method, and the copy in TCRdb shows in-frame clones only, minus some. This sample has roughly 250,000 clones, with about 87% found just once. Enrolled through a virtual design, the participants were between roughly 18 and 95 years of age and came from some 26 US areas. This clone is a singleton in its sample. Germline CDR1 LNHDA, CDR2 SQIVND (reference sequence). Trimming took 7 bases from V and 0 from J; bases not matched to a gene: 11. The CDR3 runs 16 residues. The material sequenced was PBMCs or T cells enriched from blood (not recorded which). The chain uses TRBV19 and TRBJ1-2; 7 bases fit TRBD1. This receptor was identified in a woman aged 40 to 50 who had been exposed to COVID-19. The CDR3: CASTSPGQTSNYGYTF. For the CDR3, the DNA is TGTGCCAGTACATCACCGGGACAGACATCTAACTATGGCTACACCTTC.